A single TCR beta chain is shown here with its context. The target of this receptor is not known. No qualities accompany the bases; no much larger clone lies one base away. The CDR3 measures 17 amino acids from cysteine to phenylalanine. Only the CDR3 portion is preserved as DNA: 51 bases, with reading frame beginning at the first base. Using the deep immunoSEQ assay, multiplex PCR amplified TCR CDR3 regions from genomic DNA. For each cell subset, the extracted genomic DNA was distributed evenly across all wells of several immunoSEQ 96-well plates, and each plate served as one replicate. For sorted subsets, about 0.2 ug genomic DNA, equal to 30,000 to 35,000 T cell genomes, was loaded into each replicate PCR. Purified libraries were quantified with a Qubit 3.0 fluorometer, sized on a Bioanalyzer 2100, and re-quantified with the KAPA Library Quantification kit. Each immunoSEQ 96-well plate was sequenced on its own single-read 150-cycle Illumina NextSeq 550 flow cell. Regarding the original processing steps: The immunoSEQ output contained only junctional sequences without quality scores, so filtering could not match that applied to full-length reads. Sequences were annotated with PyIR, a Python wrapper for IgBLAST v1.9, using IMGT germline references to assign V/J genes and CDR3. Reads were filtered out if the reads had weak V/J assignments (E-value above 1e-6), no CDR3, stop codons, out-of-frame junctions, or ambiguous translated residues. V3J clonotypes were defined as sequences sharing the same inferred V gene, J gene, and CDR3 amino acid sequence. Percentage overlap between repertoires was computed as shared unique clonotypes divided by the size of the smaller repertoire. Richness of each repertoire was evaluated using RTK rarefaction, the Chao1 estimator, and Recon v2.1 estimates of unobserved clonotypes. Generation probabilities were computed with OLGA for all TCRbeta clonotypes obtained by the gDNA method from several donors. TCRdb carries this immuneACCESS record with in-frame sequences only. Its versions omit some clonotypes, under half of them owing to an unresolved V gene in the studies checked, with the rest unexplained. D and trimming were read from the DNA, whereas the V and J calls and clone size are those reported in that table. This sample gives 800,000 to 950,000 clones in total; roughly 96% of them show up just once. Of the sample, over 0.2% falls within the top ten clones.

This sample stems from a study of shared clonotypes between healthy human individuals (dated by TCRdb to about 2020). Turning to the overall study: The cohort included three men and two women between 18 and 49 years of age. Per donor, leukapheresis produced somewhere between about 0.9 and 10 billion PBMCs. To estimate repertoire size and how much clonotypes are shared between individuals, the study performed deep sequencing of blood TCR repertoires from about 5 healthy adults. For each donor, CD4 naive and CD4 memory were each run on three plates, CD8 naive on two plates, and CD8 memory on one plate. To increase sequencing depth and limit assay-specific biases, TCR repertoire library preparation and sequencing were carried out by different laboratories using diverse techniques. Broader findings and caveats from the paper: Sampling was limited to blood, and TCR repertoires in tissue likely differ from TCR repertoires in blood. Sharing across a few donors was observed for 4.5% to 6.5% of naive CD4, less than 4% of naive CD8, 2% to 2.5% of memory CD4, and roughly 0.4% of memory CD8 clonotypes. Incomplete sequencing was indicated by rarefaction of sorted-subset datasets, despite the large sequencing depth. Compared with non-shared clonotypes, clonotypes shared by all four sorted-subset donors had higher generation probabilities. Larger estimated clonotype richness was generally found for naive subsets than for memory subsets. The small number of donors limited the genetic and exposure-history diversity represented. Pairwise subsampling indicated that sequencing depth was expected to affect the degree of clonotype sharing among donors.

CD8 naive samples consisted of CD45RO-negative cells that were positively selected for CCR7, yielding a CD45RA+CCR7+ population without TemRA cells. Donors were healthy HIV-negative adults with no recently reported acute infections or vaccinations. All donors were Caucasian adults living in Nashville, Tennessee, USA. After blood collection by leukapheresis, PBMCs were isolated using Ficoll-Histopaque density gradient centrifugation and then cryopreserved in the vapor phase of liquid nitrogen. Purity and quantity of every magnetically sorted T cell population were checked by analytical flow cytometry. From each sorted fraction, genomic DNA was isolated and quantified by UV absorbance on a Nanodrop 2000c.

Sequencing was performed on naive CD8+ T cells sorted from blood. The intended sense of this specimen's cell subset or site label: CD45RA+CCR7+. The chain is assembled from TRBV21-1 and TRBJ2-3. TRBV21-1 is tagged as a pseudogene. This receptor was obtained from a man younger than 40 in good health. For the CDR3, the sequence is CASSKVSGGHRTDTQYF. The nucleotide sequence reads as follows: TGTGCCAGCAGCAAAGTTTCGGGTGGGCATCGCACAGATACGCAGTATTTT.